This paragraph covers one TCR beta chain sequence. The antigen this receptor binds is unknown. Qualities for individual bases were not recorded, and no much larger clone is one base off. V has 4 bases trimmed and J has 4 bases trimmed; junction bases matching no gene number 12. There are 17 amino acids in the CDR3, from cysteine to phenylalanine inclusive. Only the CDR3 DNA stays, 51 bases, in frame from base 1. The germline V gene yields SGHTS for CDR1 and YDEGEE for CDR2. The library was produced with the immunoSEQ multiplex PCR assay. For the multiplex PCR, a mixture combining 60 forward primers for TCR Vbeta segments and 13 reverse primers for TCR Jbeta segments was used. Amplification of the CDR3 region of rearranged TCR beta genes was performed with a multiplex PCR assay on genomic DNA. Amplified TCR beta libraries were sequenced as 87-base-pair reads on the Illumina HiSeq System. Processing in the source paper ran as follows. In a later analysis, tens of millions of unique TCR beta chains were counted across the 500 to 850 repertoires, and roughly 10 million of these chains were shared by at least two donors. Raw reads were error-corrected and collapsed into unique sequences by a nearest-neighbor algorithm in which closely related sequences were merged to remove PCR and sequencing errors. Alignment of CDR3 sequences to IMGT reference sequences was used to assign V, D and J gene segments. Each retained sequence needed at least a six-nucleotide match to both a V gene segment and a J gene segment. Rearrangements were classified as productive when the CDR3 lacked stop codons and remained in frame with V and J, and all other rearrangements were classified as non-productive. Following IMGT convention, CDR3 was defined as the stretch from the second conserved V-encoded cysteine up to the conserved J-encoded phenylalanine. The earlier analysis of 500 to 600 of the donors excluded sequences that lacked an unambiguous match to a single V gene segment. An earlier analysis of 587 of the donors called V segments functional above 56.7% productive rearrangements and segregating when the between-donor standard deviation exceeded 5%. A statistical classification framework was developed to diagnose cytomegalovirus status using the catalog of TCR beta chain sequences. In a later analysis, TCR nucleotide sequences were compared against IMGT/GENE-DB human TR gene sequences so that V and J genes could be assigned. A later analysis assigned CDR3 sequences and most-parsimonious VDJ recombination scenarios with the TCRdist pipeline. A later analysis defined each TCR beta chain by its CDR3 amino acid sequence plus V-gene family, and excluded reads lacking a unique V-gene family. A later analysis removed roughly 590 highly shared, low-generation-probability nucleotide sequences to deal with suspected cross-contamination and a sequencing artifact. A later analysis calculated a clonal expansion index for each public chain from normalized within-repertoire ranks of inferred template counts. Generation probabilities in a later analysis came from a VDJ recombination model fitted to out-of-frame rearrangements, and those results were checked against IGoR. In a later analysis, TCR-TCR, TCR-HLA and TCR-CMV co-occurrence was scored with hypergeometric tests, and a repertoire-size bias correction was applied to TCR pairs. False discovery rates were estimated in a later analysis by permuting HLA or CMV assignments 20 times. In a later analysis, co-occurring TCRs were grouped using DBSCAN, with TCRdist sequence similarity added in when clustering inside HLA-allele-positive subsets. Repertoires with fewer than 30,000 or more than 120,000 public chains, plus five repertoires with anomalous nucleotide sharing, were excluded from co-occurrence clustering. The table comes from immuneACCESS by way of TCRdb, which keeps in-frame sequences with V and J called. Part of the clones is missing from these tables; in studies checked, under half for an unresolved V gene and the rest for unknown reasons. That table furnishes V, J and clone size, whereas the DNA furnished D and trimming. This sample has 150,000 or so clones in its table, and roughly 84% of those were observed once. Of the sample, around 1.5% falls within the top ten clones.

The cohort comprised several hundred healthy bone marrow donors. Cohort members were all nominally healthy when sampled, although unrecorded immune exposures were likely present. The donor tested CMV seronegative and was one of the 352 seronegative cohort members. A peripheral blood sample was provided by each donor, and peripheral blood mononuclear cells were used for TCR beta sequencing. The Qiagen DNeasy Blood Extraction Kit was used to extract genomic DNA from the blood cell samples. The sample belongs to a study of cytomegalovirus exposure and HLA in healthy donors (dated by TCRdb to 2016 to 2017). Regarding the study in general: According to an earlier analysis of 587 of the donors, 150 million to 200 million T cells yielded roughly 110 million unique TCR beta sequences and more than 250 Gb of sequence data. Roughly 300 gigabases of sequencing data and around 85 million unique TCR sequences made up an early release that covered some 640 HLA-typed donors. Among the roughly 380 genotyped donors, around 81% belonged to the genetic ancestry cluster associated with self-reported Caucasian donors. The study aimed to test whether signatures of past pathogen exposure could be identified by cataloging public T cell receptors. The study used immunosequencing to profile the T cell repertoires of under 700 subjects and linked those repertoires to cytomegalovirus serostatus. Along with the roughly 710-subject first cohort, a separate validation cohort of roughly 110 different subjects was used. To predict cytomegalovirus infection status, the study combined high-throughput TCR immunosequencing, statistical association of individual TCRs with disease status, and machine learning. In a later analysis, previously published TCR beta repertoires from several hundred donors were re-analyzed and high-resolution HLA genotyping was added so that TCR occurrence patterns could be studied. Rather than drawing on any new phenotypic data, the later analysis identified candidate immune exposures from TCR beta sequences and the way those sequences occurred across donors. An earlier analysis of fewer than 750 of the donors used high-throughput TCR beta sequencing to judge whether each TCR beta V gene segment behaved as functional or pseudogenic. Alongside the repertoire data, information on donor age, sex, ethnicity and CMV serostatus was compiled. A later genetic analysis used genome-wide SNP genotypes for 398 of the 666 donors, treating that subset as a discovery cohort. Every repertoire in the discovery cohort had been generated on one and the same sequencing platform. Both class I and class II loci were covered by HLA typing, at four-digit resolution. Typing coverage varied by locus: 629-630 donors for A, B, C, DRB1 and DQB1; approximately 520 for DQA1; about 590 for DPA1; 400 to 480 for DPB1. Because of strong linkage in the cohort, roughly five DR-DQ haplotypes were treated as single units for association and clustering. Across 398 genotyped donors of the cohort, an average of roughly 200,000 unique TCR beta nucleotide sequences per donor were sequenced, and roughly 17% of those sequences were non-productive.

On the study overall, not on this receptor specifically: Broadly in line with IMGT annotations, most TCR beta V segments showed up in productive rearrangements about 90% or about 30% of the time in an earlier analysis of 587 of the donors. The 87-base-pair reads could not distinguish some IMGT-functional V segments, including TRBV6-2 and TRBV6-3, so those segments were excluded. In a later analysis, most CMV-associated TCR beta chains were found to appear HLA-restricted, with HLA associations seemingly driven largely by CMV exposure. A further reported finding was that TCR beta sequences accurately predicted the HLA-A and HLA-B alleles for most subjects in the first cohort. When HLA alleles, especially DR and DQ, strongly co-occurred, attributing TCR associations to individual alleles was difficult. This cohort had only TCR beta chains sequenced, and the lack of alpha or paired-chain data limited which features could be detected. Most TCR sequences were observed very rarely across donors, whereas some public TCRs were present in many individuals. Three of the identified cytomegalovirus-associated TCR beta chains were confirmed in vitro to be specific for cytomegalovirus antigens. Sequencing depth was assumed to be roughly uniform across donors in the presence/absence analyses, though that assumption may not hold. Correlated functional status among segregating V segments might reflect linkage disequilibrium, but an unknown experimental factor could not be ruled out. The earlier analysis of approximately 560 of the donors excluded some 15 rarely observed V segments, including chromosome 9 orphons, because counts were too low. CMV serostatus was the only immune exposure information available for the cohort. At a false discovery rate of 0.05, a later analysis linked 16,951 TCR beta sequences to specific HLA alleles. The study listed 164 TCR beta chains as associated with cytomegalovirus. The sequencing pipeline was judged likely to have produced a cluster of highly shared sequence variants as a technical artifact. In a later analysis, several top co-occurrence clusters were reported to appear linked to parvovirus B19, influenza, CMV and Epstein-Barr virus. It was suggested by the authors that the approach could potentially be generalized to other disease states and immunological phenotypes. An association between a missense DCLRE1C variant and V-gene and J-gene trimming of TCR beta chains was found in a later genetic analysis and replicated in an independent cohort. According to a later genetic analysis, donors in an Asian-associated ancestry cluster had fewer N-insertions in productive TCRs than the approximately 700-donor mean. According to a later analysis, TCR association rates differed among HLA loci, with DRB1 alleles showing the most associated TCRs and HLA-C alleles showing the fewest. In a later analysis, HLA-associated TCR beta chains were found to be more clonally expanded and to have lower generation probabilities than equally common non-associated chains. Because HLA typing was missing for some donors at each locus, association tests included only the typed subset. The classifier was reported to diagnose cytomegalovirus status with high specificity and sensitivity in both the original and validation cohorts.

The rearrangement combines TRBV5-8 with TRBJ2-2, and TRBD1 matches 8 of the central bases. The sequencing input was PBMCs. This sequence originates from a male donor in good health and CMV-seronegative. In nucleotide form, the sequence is TGTGCCAGCAGCCTGGAGACAAGGACAGGGCCCACCGGGGAGCTGTTTTTT. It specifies CASSLETRTGPTGELFF.